This entry describes one TCR beta chain. No cognate antigen has been identified for it. One base away there is no much larger clone; base qualities are not given. The library came from PCR. DNA from cultured CD4+ T cells underwent TCR sequencing with the Oncomine TCR Beta short-read assay at the Johns Hopkins FTIC core. The QIAamp micro DNA kit was used to extract genomic DNA from the cultured CD4+ T cells. Oncomine TCR Beta libraries made from cultured CD4+ T cells were pooled using unique dual indexes and sequenced on an Illumina iSeq 100. In the original analysis: Non-productive sequences were removed, and CDR3s that did not start with C, did not end with F or W, or were shorter than 7 amino acids were discarded. Antigen-specific clonotypes were identified with the MANAFEST web application by comparing peptide-stimulated wells with reference and other culture wells. Positive clones required FDR below 0.05, an odds ratio above 5, and productive frequency above 0.1% in at least two of three replicate wells. A clonotype counted as cross-reactive if it showed significant expansion both in the SARS-CoV-2 spike wells and in at least one common cold coronavirus spike condition. Levenshtein distances (stringdist) and unrooted phylogenetic trees (ape) in R version 3.6.1 were used to assess CDR3 homology. TCRdb itself trimmed the public reads at Q25 with fastp, ran MiXCR and retained productive beta chains. Each entry merges the rows of one CDR3 protein and shows their most common DNA and genes. The V and J calls come from TCRdb's annotation, not from the publication. The sample table records 25,000 or so distinct CDR3 sequences; around 69% of these occur just once. Less than 25% of the sample is in the top ten clones.

This record belongs to a study of vaccination and CD4 T cells after COVID-19 (dated by TCRdb to between 2021 and 2022). Study-level background: Six males and four females were included in the convalescent cohort, with two Hispanic individuals, seven Caucasians, two Asians and one multiracial person represented. Each participant got two doses of either the Pfizer-BioNTech BNT162b2 vaccine (n=8) or the Moderna mRNA-1273 vaccine (n=2). Post-COVID blood samples from convalescent patients were collected a median of about 110 days after diagnosis, with a range of roughly 35 to 170 days. Post-vaccine blood samples were taken a median of roughly 75 days after the second vaccine dose, with a range of about 13 to 250 days. The cultures were stimulated with overlapping spike peptide pools from SARS-CoV-2 and from the common cold coronaviruses HCoV-NL63, HCoV-OC43 and HCoV-229E. Control cultures received a CEFX viral epitope pool as the positive control, an HIV-1 Nef peptide pool as the negative control, or no peptide. In some eleven COVID-19 convalescent patients and 4 infection-naive healthy vaccine recipients, researchers compared the spike-specific CD4+ TCR repertoire from before mRNA vaccination with the repertoire from after. Overall results and qualifications from the work: The number of convalescent patients in the study was relatively small, and the study did not examine early timepoints following natural infection. The median number of SARS-CoV-2-reactive clonotypes rose from roughly 20 after infection to approximately 41 after vaccination, but the change was not significant. In convalescent patients, nearly all vaccine-specific clones (304 of 307) were found to be mono-reactive for SARS-CoV-2 spike rather than cross-reactive with common cold coronaviruses. Among the post-vaccine SARS-CoV-2-reactive clones in convalescent patients, a median approximately 90% showed up only after vaccination, which suggests vaccine-specific priming.

From a lookup of the germline V gene, CDR1 and CDR2 are SGHTA and FQGNSA. V is pruned by 2 bases and J by 4 bases, leaving 2 bases of the junction without a gene match. The CDR3 has 14 amino acids, counting the end cysteine and phenylalanine. CDR3 DNA only is kept here, 42 bases in frame from base 1. Per the publication, the treatment or condition label means: approximately 9-day PBMC culture with coronavirus spike peptide pools or control peptides (ViraFEST assay). To expand antigen-specific T cells with peptide pools and then pick out the expanded clonotypes through TCR sequencing, the study relied on the ViraFEST assay. The absence of prior SARS-CoV-2 infection in healthy vaccine recipients was confirmed by negative nucleocapsid antibody tests before and after vaccination. PBMCs were cultured at roughly 2 million per well in IMDM supplemented with approximately 5% human AB serum and around 9.5 IU/ml IL-2, with 10 ug/ml peptide pools added. On days 3 and 7, half of the culture medium was replaced with fresh IL-2-containing medium. After about 10 days of culture, CD4+ T cells were isolated by negative selection using the EasySep CD4+ T cell isolation kit. Ficoll-Paque Plus gradient centrifugation was used to isolate PBMCs from whole blood, and the isolated PBMCs were then either used fresh or cryopreserved at -140C. Each culture condition was generally run in triplicate wells.

The specimen was CD4+ T cells from blood, cultured in vitro, collected after SARS-CoV-2 vaccination. The V gene is TRBV7-2 and the J gene is TRBJ1-5, with TRBD1 identical over 7 junction bases. The receptor was derived from a human donor who received a COVID-19 vaccine. The CDR3 protein sequence reads: CASSLKTGNQPQHF. The DNA reads TGTGCCAGCAGCTTAAAGACAGGGAATCAGCCCCAGCATTTT.